Below, 23 T cell receptor beta chains from the same sample are listed, as sequenced in a study of cytomegalovirus exposure and HLA in healthy donors. Researchers ran the PCR with 60 Vbeta and 13 Jbeta primers. Produced via immunoSEQ multiplex PCR; TCRdb's table is partial and in-frame only. The data show 120,000 to 150,000 clones, with 80% to 90% seen just once and 3.5% to 5.5% held by the top ten. Sequenced sample: PBMCs. These receptors were obtained from a woman between 40 and 55 years old in good health and CMV-seropositive.

This clone was recorded once. The J gene is TRBJ1-2, the V gene TRBV5-5; D might be TRBD1 (5 bases). Between the trimmed V and J ends, which lost 4 bases and 10 bases, there was a span of 20 bases. CDR1 and CDR2 from the germline V gene are SGHKS and YYEKEE (reference sequence). The CDR3 loop spans 14 amino acids. CDR3 DNA sequence: TGTGCCAGCAGCCACCCCGGGGGTATGGCTGTCTACACCTTC. Protein: CASSHPGGMAVYTF. Variable domain in full (rest from reference TRBV5-5 and TRBJ1-2): DAGVTQSPTHLIKTRGQQVTLRCSPISGHKSVSWYQQVLGQGPQFIFQYYEKEERGRGNFPDRFSARQFPNYSSELNVNALLLGDSALYLCASSHPGGMAVYTFGSGTRLTVV.

This clone was recorded once. The CDR3 DNA follows: TGTGCCAGCTCCCGCCCAGGGGGGCAGACCCAGTACTTC. Translation: CASSRPGGQTQYF. The gene calls are TRBV18 and TRBJ2-5, with D possibly matching TRBD1 (7 bases). CDR3 length: 13 residues. V lost 6 bases and J 6 bases, leaving 14 bases between the germline ends. Germline loops: CDR1 KGHSH, CDR2 LQKENI.

In this sample, this clone turned up a few times. The rearrangement joins TRBV6-5 to TRBJ1-4; 9 positions match TRBD1. Trimming took 5 bases from V and 10 from J; bases not matched to a gene: 5. From germline, CDR1 is MNHEY and CDR2 SVGAGI. The CDR3 length is 13 residues. CDR3 DNA sequence: TGTGCCAGCAGTCCGACAGGGGGGGTAAAACTGTTTTTT. Amino acids: CASSPTGGVKLFF.

V is TRBV27 and J is TRBJ2-7, with D possibly TRBD2 on 6 matching bases. The CDR3 extends over 13 amino acids. Germline V CDR1 and CDR2: MNHEY, SMNVEV (reference sequence). V was cut by 7 bases and J by 1 base, with 11 bases left in between. CDR3 region: CASTWRGSYEQYF. CDR3 nucleotide sequence: TGTGCCAGCACCTGGCGGGGTTCCTACGAGCAGTACTTC.

V and J are TRBV21-1 and TRBJ2-1; TRBD2, the table's D call, was not compared with the DNA. TRBV21-1 constitutes a pseudogene. This CDR3 region has 22 residues. The CDR3 DNA sequence: TGTGCCAGCAGCCCCACTCATTCACGGGGGGCTGGGGTGGGCCTATTCTACAATGAGCAGTTCTTC. It is translated as CASSPTHSRGAGVGLFYNEQFF.

The chain joins TRBV6-5 to TRBJ2-1; possibly TRBD1 for D (5 bases). V gave up 5 bases and J gave up 10 bases, with 15 bases separating them. This CDR3 region has 13 residues. Per germline, CDR1 MNHEY and CDR2 SVGAGI. For the CDR3, the DNA is TGTGCCAGCAGTCTCCGACGGCAGGGAGAGCAGTTCTTC. Translating gives CASSLRRQGEQFF.

The rearrangement links TRBV7-8 to TRBJ1-6; the D is unclear. The CDR3 has 14 amino acids. Trimming removed 4 bases at V and 6 bases at J, with 10 bases between. The germline CDR1 and CDR2 sequences are SGHVS and FQNEAQ. CDR3 residues: CASSSRVLNSPLHF. CDR3 bases: TGTGCCAGCAGCTCCCGGGTCCTTAATTCACCCCTCCACTTT.

The V gene is TRBV28, the J gene TRBJ1-4, with D perhaps TRBD1 (5 bases). V was clipped by 6 bases and J by 4 bases, with 15 bases between them. The length of the CDR3 is 15 residues. Germline V lookup: CDR1 MDHEN, CDR2 SYDVKM. The chain's CDR3 is CASSPWGMGNEKLFF. CDR3 sequence (DNA): TGTGCCAGCAGCCCTTGGGGCATGGGTAATGAAAAACTGTTTTTT.

This chain joins TRBV5-1 and TRBJ1-2, with unresolved D. The germline V gene has CDR1 SGHRS and CDR2 YFSETQ. The CDR3 loop spans 12 amino acids. Trimming left V 5 bases short and J 3 bases short, with 8 bases between. In DNA form, the CDR3 reads TGCGCCAGCAGTAAGGGAGACTATGGCTACACCTTC. Translated, it gives CASSKGDYGYTF.

The chain joins TRBV6-1 to TRBJ2-7; D is possibly TRBD2 (6 bases). The CDR3 spans 14 residues. V lost 0 bases and J 7 bases, leaving 13 bases between the germline ends. The V gene's germline CDR1 is MNHNS and CDR2 SASEGT. The CDR3 protein is CASSEAWAGREQYF. DNA of the CDR3: TGTGCCAGCAGTGAAGCCTGGGCGGGGAGAGAGCAGTACTTC.

This rearrangement joins TRBV7-2 to TRBJ2-7; 8 nucleotides align to TRBD1. CDR1 and CDR2 from the germline V gene are SGHTA and FQGNSA. J gave up 6 bases and V 3 bases, and 7 bases lay outside the gene matches. This CDR3 is 14 amino acids long. The CDR3 sequence: CASSFRGRQVEQYF. DNA for the CDR3: TGTGCCAGCAGCTTCAGGGGGCGCCAGGTCGAGCAGTACTTC. The variable domain in full, with the rest retrieved from reference TRBV7-2 and TRBJ2-7, is GAGVSQSPSNKVTEKGKDVELRCDPISGHTALYWYRQSLGQGLEFLIYFQGNSAPDKSGLPSDRFSAERTGGSVSTLTIQRTQQEDSAVYLCASSFRGRQVEQYFGPGTRLTVT.

The chain carries TRBV28 and TRBJ2-7; TRBD1 might be the D (5 bases). Trimming pared 5 bases from V and 6 bases from J, leaving 17 bases between. This CDR3 region has 14 residues. Germline V lookup: CDR1 MDHEN, CDR2 SYDVKM. The CDR3 loop is CASSRQRLILEQYF. The DNA for the CDR3 is TGTGCCAGCAGTAGACAGAGATTGATACTCGAGCAGTACTTC.

This clone was counted a single time. The chain recombines TRBV5-1 with TRBJ2-3; 9 bases agree with TRBD2. The CDR3 totals 16 residues. Germline trimming cut 0 bases from V and 3 bases from J; bases unmatched to any gene: 5. Germline V CDR1 and CDR2: SGHRS, YFSETQ. For the CDR3, the DNA is TGCGCCAGCAGCTTGGTGGCTAGCGGGACTACAGATACGCAGTATTTT. This sequence encodes CASSLVASGTTDTQYF.

The chain combines TRBV7-6 with TRBJ1-3, with 9 bases fitting TRBD1. CDR1 is SGHVS and CDR2 is FNYEAQ in the germline V gene. The CDR3 is made up of 16 amino acids. Trimming at V came to 5 bases and at J to 3 bases, leaving 8 bases not matched to a gene. The CDR3 nucleotides read TGTGCCAGCAGCAAGTCCTCGGGACAGGGTGGAAACACCATATATTTT. Its translation: CASSKSSGQGGNTIYF.

This chain uses TRBV5-5 with TRBJ2-3, with 10 bases aligning to TRBD1. Germline V gives CDR1 SGHKS, CDR2 YYEKEE (reference sequence). CDR3 length: 16 residues. V dropped 4 bases and J dropped 0; count of bases not matched to a gene: 5. The CDR3 DNA follows: TGTGCCAGCAGCCTGGGACAGGGGTTAAGCACAGATACGCAGTATTTT. It specifies CASSLGQGLSTDTQYF.

This clone was found a few times. This CDR3 reads CASSSPGGPNQPQHF. CDR3 nucleotide sequence: TGTGCCAGCAGTTCCCCGGGGGGGCCCAATCAGCCCCAGCATTTT. This chain connects TRBV28 to TRBJ1-5; D is perhaps TRBD1 (6 bases). Germline lookup yields CDR1 MDHEN and CDR2 SYDVKM. The V end was cut by 4 bases, the J end by 3 bases, with 13 bases between. CDR3 size: 15 residues.

The genes are TRBV27 and TRBJ2-1; 9 bases align to TRBD2. Trimming at V came to 5 bases and at J to 8 bases, leaving 7 bases not matched to a gene. Germline CDR1 and CDR2: MNHEY and SMNVEV (reference sequence). There are 14 residues in the CDR3. CDR3 amino acids: CASSDGGGVHEQFF. The CDR3 DNA sequence: TGTGCCAGCAGTGACGGCGGGGGGGTCCATGAGCAGTTCTTC.

The chain joins TRBV4-1 to TRBJ1-4, with TRBD1 matching 8 bases. CDR3 length equals 15 residues. V was clipped by 0 bases and J by 7 bases; unmatched bases: 4. The germline CDR1 and CDR2 sequences are MGHRA and YSYEKL. CDR3 sequence reads: CASSQDQGAGEKLFF. CDR3 in DNA: TGCGCCAGCAGCCAAGATCAGGGGGCGGGTGAAAAACTGTTTTTT.

As to this clone: Other DNA sequences in the sample encode the same CDR3. The V and J genes are TRBV5-1 and TRBJ2-1; maybe TRBD2 (6 bases). CDR3 length equals 14 residues. Deletions cut 0 bases from V and 4 bases from J, with 8 bases between. Germline loops: CDR1 SGHRS, CDR2 YFSETQ. The DNA of the CDR3 is TGCGCCAGCAGCTTGGGGGGGGAGTACAATGAGCAGTTCTTC. This codes for CASSLGGEYNEQFF.

This chain links TRBV29-1 with TRBJ2-5; D is uncertain. The end of the DNA fits TRBJ2-7 better, so the J call may be wrong. Germline V gene lookup returns CDR1 SQVTM and CDR2 ANQGSEA. The CDR3 spans 12 residues. CDR3 residues: CSVVTESYEQYF. The CDR3 DNA is TGCAGCGTTGTAACTGAATCCTACGAGCAGTACTTC.

The chain links TRBV5-1 to TRBJ2-1; 9 bases are a match to TRBD1. With V trimmed by 1 base and J by 5 bases, 4 bases remained unmatched. The CDR3 extends over 15 amino acids. From germline, CDR1 is SGHRS and CDR2 YFSETQ. The CDR3 sequence: CASSLTTGGNNEQFF. Here the CDR3 DNA reads TGCGCCAGCAGCTTGACTACAGGGGGCAACAATGAGCAGTTCTTC.

The chain has TRBV6-1 and TRBJ2-7; TRBD1 might be the D (6 bases). The V end lost 8 bases, the J end lost 5 bases, and 19 bases lay between the germline ends. This CDR3 comprises 14 residues. Germline assignment: CDR1 MNHNS and CDR2 SASEGT. CDR3 coding DNA: TGTGCCAGCTACCCACAACAGGGTAACCACGAGCAGTACTTC. This translates into CASYPQQGNHEQYF.

This clone was seen a handful of times. V is TRBV6-5 and J is TRBJ1-1; D is possibly TRBD1 (5 bases). This CDR3 is 13 amino acids long. Germline V gene sequence: CDR1 MNHEY, CDR2 SVGAGI. V lost 10 bases to trimming and J lost 1 base, with 13 bases between them. The CDR3 spells CATRGHPNTEAFF. CDR3 DNA sequence: TGTGCCACCAGAGGACACCCGAACACTGAAGCTTTCTTT.